This T cell receptor (beta chain) was documented in a study of T cells after yellow fever vaccination. Background on the study: Each low-cell-number fraction was prepared by means of SMART-Seq v4 Ultra Low Input.

Study results and limitations: Just a small share of clonotypes turned up in the CD4 compartment as well as the CD8 compartment. Post-booster repertoires again held most primary-vaccination clones (roughly 95% CD4, roughly 89% CD8).

The CDR3 extends over 14 amino acids. V was cut by 3 bases and J by 2 bases, with 10 bases left in between. Germline CDR1 and CDR2: SGDLS and YYNGEE. Researchers made TCR cDNA using 5'RACE template switching, and this step added a universal primer site and UMIs. TCRdb called the 5' RACE reads again in MiXCR, with one record for every CDR3 protein. The profile shows roughly 45,000 distinct CDR3 sequences, more than 6% of them singletons. The material sequenced was PBMCs, either bulk or a sorted T-cell subset (CD4+, CD8+, memory, or dextramer-sorted; not recorded which), taken 45 days after the yellow fever booster vaccination. The chain joins TRBV9 to TRBJ2-3; D unclear. The receptor's source is a man in his thirties or forties who received the YFV17D yellow fever vaccine. CDR3 residues: CASSALGSTDTQYF. The CDR3 nucleotides read TGTGCCAGCAGCGCGCTAGGATCCACAGATACGCAGTATTTT. The full variable domain, with the rest looked up from reference TRBV9 and TRBJ2-3, is DSGVTQTPKHLITATGQRVTLRCSPRSGDLSVYWYQQSLDQGLQFLIQYYNGEERAKGNILERFSAQQFPDLHSELNLSSLELGDSALYFCASSALGSTDTQYFGPGTRLTVL.